This T cell receptor beta chain is drawn from a study of T cells in Graves' hyperthyroidism and ophthalmopathy. Individuals with ophthalmopathy presented a Clinical Activity Score of at least 3, a NOSPECS grade of at least 4 and a duration under 3 months. Amplification targeted TCR beta CDR3 regions from RNA transcripts. During a first-round RT-PCR of the TCR CDR3, the HTBI primer set was used. TCRdb called the multiplex PCR reads again in MiXCR, with one record for every CDR3 protein. The data contain fewer than 550,000 distinct CDR3 sequences, around 22% of them singletons. Study-wide results and limits: Separation of ophthalmopathy from stable hyperthyroidism was achieved by a 13 V-J model.

On this clonotype: Its specificity is not known.

The specimen was blood. The origin of this receptor is a woman aged 30 to 39 with Graves' ophthalmopathy.

The DNA of the CDR3 is TGTGCCAGCAGGGGGGGGGCGGGGGCGCTTAATTCACCCCTCCACTTT. Translation: CASRGGAGALNSPLHF. The chain employs TRBV12-3 or TRBV12-4 and TRBJ1-6; a possible D gene is TRBD1 (6 bases). V lost 6 bases, J lost 6 bases, and 18 bases lay in between. The CDR3 runs to 16 residues.